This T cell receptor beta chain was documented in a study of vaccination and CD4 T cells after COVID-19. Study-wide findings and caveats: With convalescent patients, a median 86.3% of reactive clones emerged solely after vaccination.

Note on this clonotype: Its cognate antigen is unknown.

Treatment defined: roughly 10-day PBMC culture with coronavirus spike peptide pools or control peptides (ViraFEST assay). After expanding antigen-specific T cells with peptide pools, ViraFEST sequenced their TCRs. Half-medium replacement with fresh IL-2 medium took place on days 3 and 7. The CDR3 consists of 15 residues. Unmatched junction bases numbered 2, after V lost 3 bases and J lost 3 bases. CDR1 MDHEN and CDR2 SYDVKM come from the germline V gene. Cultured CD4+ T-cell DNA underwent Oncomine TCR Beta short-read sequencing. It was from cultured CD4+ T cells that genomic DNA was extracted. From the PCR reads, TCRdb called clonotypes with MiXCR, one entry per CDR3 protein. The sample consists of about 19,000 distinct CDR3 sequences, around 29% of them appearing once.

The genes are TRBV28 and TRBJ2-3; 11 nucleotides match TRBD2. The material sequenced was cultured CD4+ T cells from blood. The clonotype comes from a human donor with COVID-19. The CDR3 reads CASSFSGGGTDTQYF. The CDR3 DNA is TGTGCCAGCAGTTTTAGCGGGGGGGGGACAGATACGCAGTATTTT.